The 14 T cell receptor beta chains below come from one sample, sequenced in a study of cytomegalovirus exposure and HLA in healthy donors. Primers for the PCR totalled 60 Vbeta and 13 Jbeta. TCRdb's copy holds only in-frame clones and misses some; the assay was immunoSEQ multiplex PCR. This table has fewer than 200,000 clones, over 75% appearing once. The sample comprised PBMCs. The receptor source for this set is a woman aged 45-60 years in good health and CMV-seronegative.

The chain employs TRBV5-1 and TRBJ1-1; weak D call: TRBD1 (6 bases). The CDR3 covers 16 residues. V was pared by 4 bases and J by 1 base, with 17 bases between. Germline V CDR1 and CDR2: SGHRS, YFSETQ. CDR3 protein: CASSPEGGQSNTEAFF. DNA for the CDR3: TGCGCCAGCAGCCCGGAGGGGGGGCAGTCGAACACTGAAGCTTTCTTT. Based on the CDR3 plus reference TRBV5-1 and TRBJ1-1, the full variable domain is KAGVTQTPRYLIKTRGQQVTLSCSPISGHRSVSWYQQTPGQGLQFLFEYFSETQRNKGNFPGRFSGRQFSNSRSEMNVSTLELGDSALYLCASSPEGGQSNTEAFFGQGTRLTVV.

The V gene is TRBV5-1, the J gene TRBJ2-3; 8 bases align to TRBD2. This CDR3 comprises 15 residues. The junction had 6 bases not matched to a gene; V was cut back by 1 base and J by 5 bases. Germline-derived CDR1 and CDR2 are SGHRS and YFSETQ. The CDR3 bases are TGCGCCAGCAGCTTGACTACGGGAGGGGGAGATACGCAGTATTTT. This sequence encodes CASSLTTGGGDTQYF.

The count of this clone is one. The V call is TRBV28, the J call TRBJ1-2; D not resolved. Germline V lookup: CDR1 MDHEN, CDR2 SYDVKM. The CDR3 is 13 amino acids. V was clipped by 6 bases and J by 1 base, with 9 bases between them. The CDR3 region is CASSLGVNYGYTF. CDR3 nucleotide sequence: TGTGCCAGCAGCCTCGGGGTTAACTATGGCTACACCTTC.

The chain uses TRBV28 and TRBJ2-4; D perhaps matches TRBD1 (5 bases). Per germline, CDR1 MDHEN and CDR2 SYDVKM. There are 11 residues in the CDR3. Trimming cost V 4 bases and J 15 bases, with 13 bases left between them. This CDR3 is CASSSRSGPYF. CDR3 DNA sequence: TGTGCCAGCAGTTCCCGTTCAGGGCCGTACTTC.

The CDR3: CASSPQKRGVPSVQYF. CDR3 coding DNA: TGTGCCAGCTCACCACAAAAGCGGGGGGTCCCTTCGGTGCAGTACTTC. V is TRBV18 and J is TRBJ2-7; 9 nucleotides align to TRBD2. The V gene end was trimmed by 1 base and the J gene end by 9 bases; junction bases not matched to a gene: 13. The CDR3 covers 16 residues. Germline assignment: CDR1 KGHSH and CDR2 LQKENI.

In DNA form, the CDR3 reads TGTGCCAGCAGCCGACAGGGTCCTGACACCGGGGAGCTGTTTTTT. Its protein is CASSRQGPDTGELFF. This sequence joins TRBV13 and TRBJ2-2, with 7 nucleotides matching TRBD1. The CDR3 has 15 residues. With 5 bases clipped from V and 3 bases from J, the junction kept 6 bases outside the gene matches. Germline CDR1 and CDR2: PRHDT and FYEKMQ (reference sequence).

The chain employs TRBV7-9 and TRBJ2-7; D is uncertain. Trimming shortened V by 5 bases and J by 3 bases, and 11 bases separated the two germline ends. The germline V gene has CDR1 SEHNR and CDR2 FQNEAQ (reference sequence). The CDR3 totals 13 residues. CDR3 residues: CASSADTYYEQYF. In DNA form, the CDR3 reads TGTGCCAGCAGCGCCGACACGTACTACGAGCAGTACTTC.

The chain has TRBV10-3 and TRBJ2-1; no firm D call. CDR1 and CDR2 (germline): ENHRY, SYGVKD. Trimming shortened V by 7 bases and J by 6 bases, and 13 bases separated the two germline ends. The length of the CDR3 is 13 residues. The CDR3 region has the DNA TGTGCCATCAAAGGTGGGCACGTCAATGAGCAGTTCTTC. It codes for CAIKGGHVNEQFF.

This clone appeared once. The J gene is TRBJ1-2, the V gene TRBV5-4; TRBD1 aligns across 7 bases. CDR3 length equals 15 residues. Germline loops: CDR1 SGHNT, CDR2 YYREEE (reference sequence). V was clipped by 4 bases and J by 2 bases; unmatched bases: 8. This chain's CDR3 is CASSPPWDRNYGYTF. For the CDR3, the DNA is TGTGCCAGCAGCCCCCCTTGGGACAGAAACTATGGCTACACCTTC.

The J gene is TRBJ2-7, the V gene TRBV28, with TRBD1 matching over 8 bases. Germline-derived CDR1 and CDR2 are MDHEN and SYDVKM. V lost 6 bases, J lost 0 bases, and 22 bases stayed unmatched. The CDR3 is 20 amino acids. DNA for the CDR3: TGTGCCAGCAGACCGCCAGGGGGCTGGACATTCGTGCGTGGCTCCTACGAGCAGTACTTC. Amino acids: CASRPPGGWTFVRGSYEQYF.

This clone was detected many times. The chain uses TRBV4-1 and TRBJ1-2, with 7 bases lining up with TRBD1. The CDR3 runs 16 residues. The V gene's germline CDR1 is MGHRA and CDR2 YSYEKL. J lost 0 bases, V lost 4 bases, and 8 bases had no gene match. Here the CDR3 DNA reads TGCGCCAGCAGCCTACTACAGGGGACAGCTAACTATGGCTACACCTTC. Translating it yields CASSLLQGTANYGYTF.

CDR3 nucleotides: TGTGCCAGCAGCCGGGACAGGTTTACGCAAGAGACCCAGTACTTC. Residues: CASSRDRFTQETQYF. The V and J genes are TRBV11-2 and TRBJ2-5, with TRBD1 matching 8 bases. The germline gives CDR1 SGHAT, CDR2 FQNNGV. The CDR3 contains 15 residues. The junction had 7 bases not matched to a gene; V was cut back by 5 bases and J by 2 bases.

This clone was recorded once. This rearrangement joins TRBV7-9 to TRBJ2-7, with 7 bases identical to TRBD1. V was clipped by 3 bases and J by 2 bases; unmatched bases: 1. The germline gives CDR1 SEHNR, CDR2 FQNEAQ (reference sequence). This CDR3 is 13 amino acids long. The CDR3 DNA reads TGTGCCAGCAGCTTGACAGGGACCTACGAGCAGTACTTC. This translates into CASSLTGTYEQYF.

The chain joins TRBV15 to TRBJ1-2, with D hard to call. The germline CDR1 and CDR2 sequences are LNHNV and YYDKDF (reference sequence). The germline V and J ends were trimmed by 3 bases and 8 bases, with 13 bases remaining between them. The CDR3 extends over 13 amino acids. This CDR3 reads CATSSGLYGGYTF. CDR3 DNA: TGTGCCACCAGCAGCGGTCTTTACGGGGGCTACACCTTC.